A selection of T cell receptor beta chains follows, all from one sample in a study of CD8+ T cells in alopecia areata. The method was immunoSEQ multiplex PCR; TCRdb's version includes in-frame clones alone and lacks a portion of them. The sample has some 150,000 clones, more than 85% seen once; the top ten hold less than 15%. The sequenced sample was CD8+ T cells sorted from blood, obtained at week 4, from a patient treated with tofacitinib. The receptors originated from a human donor with alopecia areata. Each CDR3 is given with its conserved first and last residue. The D gene is left open where the match is weak. The size of a clone is reported for some rows only, either as once, few or many, or as a class for expanded clones.

cdr3_aa	cdr3_nt	clone_size	d_call	v_call	j_call
CASSWGSVTYEQYF	TGTGCCAGCAGCTGGGGGTCTGTAACCTACGAGCAGTACTTC	NA	NA	TRBV5-4	TRBJ2-7
CASNGYGNQPQHF	TGTGCCAGTAACGGGTATGGCAATCAGCCCCAGCATTTT	NA	NA	TRBV19	TRBJ1-5
CASSFSIGELFF	TGTGCCAGCAGTTTCTCGATCGGGGAGCTGTTTTTT	few	NA	TRBV6-5	TRBJ2-2
CASRVFSARGETQYF	TGTGCCAGCCGAGTATTTAGCGCGCGTGGAGAGACCCAGTACTTC	NA	NA	TRBV7-9	TRBJ2-5
CASSLTGTGTSEQYF	TGTGCCAGCAGCTTAACCGGGACAGGGACCTCCGAGCAGTACTTC	once	TRBD1	TRBV7-2	TRBJ2-7
CATSRDRGSDTEAFF	TGTGCCACCAGCAGGGACAGGGGCTCCGACACTGAAGCTTTCTTT	NA	TRBD1	TRBV15	TRBJ1-1
CSVEDRQGAVYGYTF	TGCAGCGTTGAAGATAGGCAGGGAGCTGTCTATGGCTACACCTTC	NA	NA	TRBV29-1	TRBJ1-2
CASSSRQGGSRGYTF	TGTGCCAGCAGTTCGCGACAGGGAGGTTCACGAGGCTACACCTTC	NA	TRBD1	TRBV27	TRBJ1-2
CSVEMVRGEQFF	TGCAGCGTTGAAATGGTCAGAGGGGAGCAGTTCTTC	NA	NA	TRBV29-1	TRBJ2-1
CASSMGLAVYEQYF	TGCGCCAGCAGTATGGGACTAGCGGTCTACGAGCAGTACTTC	NA	TRBD2	TRBV5-1	TRBJ2-7
CATANGGGETQYF	TGTGCCACCGCGAACGGGGGGGGAGAGACCCAGTACTTC	once	TRBD2	TRBV15	TRBJ2-5
CASSLEGGSTYNEQFF	TGTGCCAGCAGCTTGGAGGGCGGGAGCACCTACAATGAGCAGTTCTTC	NA	TRBD2	TRBV5-4	TRBJ2-1
CASSERGLYEQFF	TGTGCCAGCAGTGAGCGGGGGCTGTATGAGCAGTTCTTC	NA	NA	TRBV6-1	TRBJ2-1
CASSMTAGAADTQYF	TGTGCCAGTAGTATGACGGCGGGAGCAGCAGATACGCAGTATTTT	NA	TRBD2	TRBV19	TRBJ2-3
CASSPGTSGYNEQFF	TGTGCCAGCAGCCCCGGGACTAGCGGTTACAATGAGCAGTTCTTC	NA	TRBD2	TRBV27	TRBJ2-1
CASSLTGTSKYEQYF	TGTGCCAGCAGCTTAACCGGGACTAGTAAATACGAGCAGTACTTC	NA	TRBD2	TRBV7-9	TRBJ2-7
CASTHLAGGYEQYF	TGTGCCAGCACCCACCTAGCGGGGGGCTACGAGCAGTACTTC	NA	TRBD2	TRBV6-5	TRBJ2-7
CASSHTYEQYF	TGTGCCAGCAGCCATACCTACGAGCAGTACTTC	NA	NA	TRBV11-1	TRBJ2-7
CASKVGAFGNQPQHF	TGTGCCAGTAAAGTTGGGGCGTTTGGCAATCAGCCCCAGCATTTT	NA	NA	TRBV19	TRBJ1-5
CASSLGTAEVF	TGTGCCAGCAGCTTAGGGACGGCGGAGGTCTTT	NA	NA	TRBV5-6	TRBJ1-1
CSARGGVSSEQYF	TGCAGCGCCCGAGGGGGGGTCTCCTCTGAGCAGTACTTC	NA	NA	TRBV29-1	TRBJ2-7
CASSGAGQGSHEQYF	TGTGCCAGCAGCGGCGCGGGACAGGGAAGCCACGAGCAGTACTTC	NA	TRBD1	TRBV7-9	TRBJ2-7
CSASPMTQYF	TGCAGTGCTAGCCCCATGACCCAGTACTTC	few	NA	TRBV20-1	TRBJ2-5
CASSVSGSRSETQYF	TGTGCCAGCAGCGTTAGCGGGAGCCGGTCGGAGACCCAGTACTTC	NA	TRBD2	TRBV9	TRBJ2-5
CATSRVSGGNNEQFF	TGTGCCACCAGCAGAGTCAGCGGGGGGAACAATGAGCAGTTCTTC	NA	TRBD2	TRBV15	TRBJ2-1
CASSLWEGGNQPQHF	TGTGCCAGCAGTTTATGGGAGGGGGGCAATCAGCCCCAGCATTTT	NA	NA	TRBV27	TRBJ1-5
CASMNREGPEKLFF	TGCGCCAGCATGAACAGGGAGGGTCCTGAAAAACTGTTTTTT	NA	NA	TRBV23-1	TRBJ1-4
CASSVGQGNYEQYF	TGTGCCAGCAGCGTAGGACAGGGAAATTACGAGCAGTACTTC	once	TRBD1	TRBV13	TRBJ2-7
CASSVATGYEQYF	TGTGCCAGCAGCGTAGCTACTGGATACGAGCAGTACTTC	NA	NA	TRBV9	TRBJ2-7
CAWSENRGNTEAFF	TGTGCCTGGAGTGAAAACAGGGGGAACACTGAAGCTTTCTTT	NA	TRBD1	TRBV30	TRBJ1-1
CASSTTDRAHEQYF	TGTGCCAGCAGTACCACGGACAGGGCCCACGAGCAGTACTTC	few	TRBD1	TRBV6-5	TRBJ2-7
CASSMIPGQGTTTGENQPQHF	TGTGCCAGTAGTATGATTCCTGGACAGGGGACGACCACGGGGGAGAATCAGCCCCAGCATTTT	NA	TRBD1	TRBV19	TRBJ1-5
CASSSSGGDSYEQYF	TGTGCCAGCAGCTCAAGCGGGGGGGACTCCTACGAGCAGTACTTC	NA	TRBD2	TRBV7-9	TRBJ2-7
CASSPRGGGETQYF	TGTGCCAGCTCACCACGAGGGGGCGGAGAGACCCAGTACTTC	NA	TRBD1	TRBV18	TRBJ2-5
CASRHASTDTQYF	TGTGCCTCCCGACACGCTAGCACAGATACGCAGTATTTT	NA	NA	TRBV2	TRBJ2-3
CASSLTNSGSSYEQYF	TGTGCCAGCAGCTTAACCAATAGCGGGAGCTCCTACGAGCAGTACTTC	NA	TRBD2	TRBV7-9	TRBJ2-7
CAIIWTSFADTQYF	TGTGCCATCATTTGGACTAGCTTTGCAGATACGCAGTATTTT	NA	TRBD2	TRBV10-3	TRBJ2-3
CASSMDSNTGELFF	TGTGCCAGTAGTATGGACTCGAACACCGGGGAGCTGTTTTTT	few	NA	TRBV19	TRBJ2-2
CASSKAIYSSEAFF	TGTGCCAGCAGCAAAGCGATATACAGCTCTGAAGCTTTCTTT	NA	NA	TRBV21-1	TRBJ1-1
CASSPQGRQLNIQYF	TGTGCCAGCTCACCACAGGGCAGGCAGCTAAACATTCAGTACTTC	NA	NA	TRBV18	TRBJ2-4
CASSQTPWDTESYEQYF	TGTGCCAGCAGCCAAACTCCTTGGGACACCGAATCCTACGAGCAGTACTTC	few	NA	TRBV7-6	TRBJ2-7
CASSVAGSNTGELFF	TGTGCCAGCAGCGTAGCAGGGTCGAACACCGGGGAGCTGTTTTTT	NA	NA	TRBV9	TRBJ2-2
CASSVAGWANSPLHF	TGTGCCAGCAGCGTAGCGGGGTGGGCTAATTCACCCCTCCACTTT	NA	NA	TRBV9	TRBJ1-6
CASSRTEGPYEQYF	TGTGCCAGCAGTCGTACCGAGGGGCCCTACGAGCAGTACTTC	NA	NA	TRBV27	TRBJ2-7
CSVLYSQLNTEAFF	TGCAGCGTTCTGTATAGTCAGTTGAACACTGAAGCTTTCTTT	NA	NA	TRBV29-1	TRBJ1-1
CASSLSSPNEQFF	TGTGCCAGCAGTTTAAGTAGTCCCAATGAGCAGTTCTTC	NA	NA	TRBV27	TRBJ2-1
CASSQDFNPPNYGYTF	TGCGCCAGCAGCCAAGATTTCAACCCACCTAACTATGGCTACACCTTC	NA	NA	TRBV4-1	TRBJ1-2
CSAGWARAQSEQYF	TGCAGCGCTGGGTGGGCCCGAGCGCAGTCCGAGCAGTACTTC	NA	NA	TRBV29-1	TRBJ2-7
CASSQDQGAARTYFQQYF	TGTGCCAGCAGCCAAGATCAAGGAGCGGCTAGGACCTACTTCCAGCAGTACTTC	NA	NA	TRBV14	TRBJ2-7
CAWSVLLIAGDTYEQYF	TGTGCCTGGAGTGTACTCCTTATAGCGGGAGATACCTACGAGCAGTACTTC	NA	TRBD2	TRBV30	TRBJ2-7
CASSLAETQYF	TGTGCCAGCAGCTTAGCAGAGACCCAGTACTTC	NA	NA	TRBV13	TRBJ2-5
CASSYFEGGTDTQYF	TGTGCCAGCAGTTACTTCGAGGGGGGCACAGATACGCAGTATTTT	NA	NA	TRBV6-6	TRBJ2-3
CASSVSGRATDTQYF	TGTGCCAGCAGCGTTAGCGGGAGGGCGACAGATACGCAGTATTTT	NA	TRBD2	TRBV9	TRBJ2-3
CASSDDSENGYTF	TGTGCCAGCAGCGATGACAGTGAAAATGGCTACACCTTC	once	NA	TRBV7-9	TRBJ1-2
CASSVDGSYNEQFF	TGTGCCAGCAGCGTAGATGGTTCCTACAATGAGCAGTTCTTC	NA	NA	TRBV9	TRBJ2-1
CSVGLTGGPYEQYF	TGCAGCGTTGGATTAACAGGGGGACCCTACGAGCAGTACTTC	NA	TRBD1	TRBV29-1	TRBJ2-7
CASSTALAGLYNEQFF	TGCGCCAGCAGCACGGCACTAGCGGGACTTTACAATGAGCAGTTCTTC	NA	TRBD2	TRBV5-1	TRBJ2-1
CSVWTGGYEQYF	TGCAGCGTTTGGACAGGAGGCTACGAGCAGTACTTC	NA	TRBD1	TRBV29-1	TRBJ2-7